The text below deals with one TCR beta chain. This clone is a singleton in its sample. The antigen it recognizes is unknown. Base qualities are not at hand, and no much larger clone is one base apart. This specimen's time point label, interpreted: about 28 days (+/-7) after the second vaccine dose. AZD1222 recipients whose second dose came at about 4 weeks and those whose second dose came at about 12 weeks were combined into one group, since spike-specific TCR depth and breadth did not differ between the two schedules. Vaccinee samples were obtained from the UK trials COV001 and COV002, which included a single-blind randomized controlled phase 2/3 trial of AZD1222 (ChAdOx1 nCoV-19) in healthy adults. For TCRbeta chain sequencing, PBMC samples were collected from trial participants at day 0 and at day 28 after the second dose. The sample is drawn from a study of T cell responses to AZD1222 COVID-19 vaccine (dated by TCRdb to the early 2020s). Turning to the overall study: TCR sequencing covered fewer than 250 trial participants: 200 to 220 given two doses of AZD1222 and some 25 given two doses of MenACWY control vaccine. Enrollment into the trials was organized by age into subgroups of 18-55, 56-69 and 70-plus years, and those subgroups contained approximately 160, 26 and 62 TCR-sequenced participants, respectively.

Overall study outcomes, separate from this receptor: Vaccine-associated CD4 TCRs spanned the whole spike protein, with dominant responses in regions 160-218 and 743-854. In the small 56-69-year group, the increase in depth fell short of significance, most likely because of low power. Conclusions about previously exposed vaccinees are limited, since just a handful of AZD1222 recipients were seropositive for SARS-CoV-2 at baseline. A significant rise in spike-specific TCR breadth and depth was observed after two AZD1222 doses relative to day 0 and relative to MenACWY recipients. Because no day 14 peak-response samples were available, repertoires were characterized only after the peak T cell response. Reportedly, almost half of the unique spike-specific TCRs recognized epitopes lying outside the regions that are mutated in the B.1.351 and B.1.1.7 variants. Participants were mostly white British, with more females than males. The authors suggested clonal diversity may have been underestimated.

The CDR3 regions of human TCRbeta chains were analyzed by immunosequencing. The authors' pipeline ran thus. Repertoire TCRs were matched against a reference library of SARS-CoV-2-specific TCRs generated with the MIRA antigen-specificity platform. Breadth meant the fraction of unique TCRs that were SARS-CoV-2-associated, whereas depth meant the fraction of total T cells that were SARS-CoV-2-associated. Using the MIRA data, every spike-specific TCR was mapped to the spike region that the TCR reacted to and assigned to either a CD4 or a CD8 class. Log10-transformed breadth and depth values were compared by one-way ANOVA with Sidak's multiple comparisons tests. TCRdb provides this immuneACCESS table in a form limited to in-frame rearrangements. Some clones are lacking; in checked studies, under half of them reflect an unresolved V gene, and why the rest are absent is not known. The DNA gave D and trimming, while V, J and clone size come from that table. The sample records tens of thousands of clones, around 80% of which are singletons. In total, the top ten clones hold 15% to 20% of the sample.

Sequenced material: peripheral blood, taken 28 days after the second AZD1222 dose. This sequence was found in an adult who received the AZD1222 COVID-19 vaccine.

The CDR3 loop reads CASSLAGVSYNEQFF. In nucleotides, the sequence is TGTGCCAGCAGCTTGGCCGGGGTCTCCTACAATGAGCAGTTCTTC. Recombination joined TRBV5-4 with TRBJ2-1; the D region possibly corresponds to TRBD2 (5 bases align). The CDR3 sequence holds 15 residues, the cysteine and phenylalanine included. Just CDR3 DNA is preserved here, 45 bases in frame from base 1. A distance of 7 bases separates the germline ends of V and J, which lose 0 bases and 0 bases respectively. CDR1 SGHNT and CDR2 YYREEE were looked up in the germline V gene (reference sequence).